Below are 12 T cell receptor beta chains sequenced from a single sample in a study of blood T cell repertoires in COVID-19. Sequenced by immunoSEQ multiplex PCR; TCRdb stores in-frame clones only, minus some. The sample lists a few hundred thousand clones, 65% to 90% seen once, with 3.5% to 4.5% in the top ten. The sequenced sample consisted of PBMCs or T cells enriched from blood (not recorded which). These receptors were collected from a woman aged 40 to 50 with acute COVID-19.

J is TRBJ2-6 and V is TRBV5-6, with a weak D call TRBD1 (6 bases). Germline CDR1 is SGHDT and CDR2 is YYEEEE. Trimming pared 5 bases from V and 4 bases from J, leaving 13 bases between. The CDR3 sequence is 15 residues long. The DNA of the CDR3 is TGTGCCAGCAGTTTTACAGGGTCAGGGGCCAACGTCCTGACTTTC. Translating gives CASSFTGSGANVLTF. The entire variable domain, with the rest obtained from reference TRBV5-6 and TRBJ2-6, is as follows: DAGVTQSPTHLIKTRGQQVTLRCSPKSGHDTVSWYQQALGQGPQFIFQYYEEEERQRGNFPDRFSGHQFPNYSSELNVNALLLGDSALYLCASSFTGSGANVLTFGAGSRLTVL.

The chain employs TRBV3-1 (or the pseudogene TRBV3-2) and TRBJ2-5; a weak D match, TRBD1 (6 bases). The CDR3 spans 14 residues. V dropped 2 bases and J dropped 3 bases, with 10 bases sitting between them. Germline CDR1 reads LGHDT; CDR2 reads YNNKEL (reference sequence). CDR3 nucleotide sequence: TGTGCCAGCAGCCAATTGGCAGGGGAAGAGACCCAGTACTTC. The encoded protein is CASSQLAGEETQYF.

The chain has TRBV7-7 and TRBJ2-4; 9 bases are a match to TRBD1. Per germline, CDR1 SSHAT and CDR2 FNYEAQ (reference sequence). The CDR3 runs to 15 residues. In DNA, the CDR3 is TGTGTTACACAACAGGGGGCGACGGCCAAAAACATTCAGTACTTC. It is translated as CVTQQGATAKNIQYF.

This clone was picked up one time. The CDR3 is CASSPSSGGAEKLFF. The DNA for the CDR3 is TGTGCCAGCAGTCCGTCCTCAGGCGGGGCTGAAAAACTGTTTTTT. The chain links TRBV27 to TRBJ1-4; weak D call: TRBD1 (5 bases). CDR1 is MNHEY, CDR2 SMNVEV, per germline (reference sequence). The V end was cut by 5 bases, the J end by 7 bases, with 17 bases between. The CDR3 covers 15 residues.

V gene TRBV24-1 combines with J gene TRBJ2-2; D is unresolved. The V and J ends lost 7 bases and 7 bases respectively, with 6 bases between them. This CDR3 comprises 11 residues. Germline CDR1 and CDR2: KGHDR and SFDVKD. This CDR3 reads CATSRNGELFF. The CDR3 region has the DNA TGTGCCACCAGCAGGAACGGGGAGCTGTTTTTT.

This clone was counted a single time. The chain carries TRBV18 and TRBJ2-1; D is unclear. The CDR3 spans 14 residues. Between the trimmed V and J ends, which lost 0 bases and 3 bases, there was a span of 6 bases. The V gene's germline CDR1 is KGHSH and CDR2 LQKENI. The CDR3 DNA is TGTGCCAGCTCACCACCGGCCAGCTACAATGAGCAGTTCTTC. It translates to CASSPPASYNEQFF.

The chain has TRBV27 and TRBJ2-7; D perhaps matches TRBD2 (6 bases). Germline lookup yields CDR1 MNHEY and CDR2 SMNVEV (reference sequence). The CDR3 loop spans 16 amino acids. V lost 2 bases to trimming and J lost 3 bases, with 17 bases between them. The CDR3 DNA reads as TGTGCCAGCAGTTTAACCCCGGAGGGCCGGGTCTACGAGCAGTACTTC. Its protein product is CASSLTPEGRVYEQYF.

This chain uses TRBV7-2 with TRBJ2-3; D might be TRBD2 (5 bases). This CDR3 contains 13 residues. Germline CDR1 and CDR2: SGHTA and FQGNSA. V was cut by 1 base and J by 5 bases, with 7 bases left in between. CDR3 amino acids: CASSLGRGDTQYF. As DNA, the CDR3 is TGTGCCAGCAGCTTAGGTCGGGGAGATACGCAGTATTTT.

The chain carries TRBV10-1 and TRBJ1-1; the D is unclear. From germline, CDR1 is WNHNN and CDR2 SYGVQD (reference sequence). The CDR3 loop spans 14 amino acids. V was pared by 2 bases and J by 4 bases, with 11 bases between. CDR3: CASSETGGSTEAFF. The CDR3 DNA follows: TGCGCCAGCAGTGAGACCGGTGGTAGCACTGAAGCTTTCTTT.

The chain combines TRBV11-3 with TRBJ2-1, with D unresolved. Germline CDR1 reads SGHNT; CDR2 reads YENEEA. The CDR3 spans 14 residues. Deletions cut 5 bases from V and 8 bases from J, with 16 bases between. DNA of the CDR3: TGTGCCAGCAGCCCCAAGTCCCCCGGGTATGAGCAGTTCTTC. Amino acids: CASSPKSPGYEQFF.

The chain joins TRBV5-1 to TRBJ2-3, with D tentatively TRBD2 (5 bases). The CDR3 consists of 17 residues. Trimming cost V 1 base and J 2 bases, with 17 bases left between them. Germline lookup yields CDR1 SGHRS and CDR2 YFSETQ. The CDR3 loop is CASSLNPTGEITDTQYF. Here the CDR3 DNA reads TGCGCCAGCAGCTTGAATCCAACCGGGGAGATCACAGATACGCAGTATTTT.

The CDR3, as DNA: TGTGCCAGCTCACGTCTCGAGGGAAACACCATATATTTT. Its translation: CASSRLEGNTIYF. The chain employs TRBV18 and TRBJ1-3, with D hard to call. V gave up 4 bases and J gave up 4 bases, with 8 bases separating them. Germline V lookup: CDR1 KGHSH, CDR2 LQKENI. The CDR3 totals 13 residues.